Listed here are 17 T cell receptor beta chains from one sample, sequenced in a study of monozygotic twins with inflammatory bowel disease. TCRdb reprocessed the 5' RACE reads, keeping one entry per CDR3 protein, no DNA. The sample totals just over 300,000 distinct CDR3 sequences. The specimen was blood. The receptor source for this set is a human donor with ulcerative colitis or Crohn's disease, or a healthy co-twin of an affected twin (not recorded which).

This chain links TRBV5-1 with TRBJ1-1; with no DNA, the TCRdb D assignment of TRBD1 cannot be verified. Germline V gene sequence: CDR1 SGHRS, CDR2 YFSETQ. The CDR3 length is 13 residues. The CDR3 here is CASSLSWDSEAFF.

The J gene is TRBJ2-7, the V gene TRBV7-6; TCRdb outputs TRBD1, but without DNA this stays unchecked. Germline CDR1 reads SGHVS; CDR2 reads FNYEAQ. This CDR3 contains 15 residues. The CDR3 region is CASSLDGTGPYEQYF. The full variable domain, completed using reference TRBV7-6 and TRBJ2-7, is GAGVSQSPRYKVTKRGQDVALRCDPISGHVSLYWYRQALGQGPEFLTYFNYEAQQDKSGLPNDRFSAERPEGSISTLTIQRTEQRDSAMYRCASSLDGTGPYEQYFGPGTRLTVT.

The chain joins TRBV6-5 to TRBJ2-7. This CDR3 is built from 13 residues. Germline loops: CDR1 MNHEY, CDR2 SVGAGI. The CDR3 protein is CASALGSSYEQYF.

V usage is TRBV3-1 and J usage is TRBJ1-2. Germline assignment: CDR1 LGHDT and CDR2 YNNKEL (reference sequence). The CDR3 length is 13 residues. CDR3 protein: CASSPTFNYGYTF.

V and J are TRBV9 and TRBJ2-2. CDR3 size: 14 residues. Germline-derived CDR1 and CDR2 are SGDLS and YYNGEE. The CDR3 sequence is CASSVGVNTGELFF.

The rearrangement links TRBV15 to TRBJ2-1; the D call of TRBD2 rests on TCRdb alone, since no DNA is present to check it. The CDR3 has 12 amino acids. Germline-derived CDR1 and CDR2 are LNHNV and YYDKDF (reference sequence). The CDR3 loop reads CATSRELAGSFF.

The CDR3 region is CASSLHGTGTGNEQFF. The genes are TRBV7-2 and TRBJ2-1; there is no DNA to check the TCRdb D call of TRBD2. Germline loops: CDR1 SGHTA, CDR2 FQGNSA. There are 16 residues in the CDR3.

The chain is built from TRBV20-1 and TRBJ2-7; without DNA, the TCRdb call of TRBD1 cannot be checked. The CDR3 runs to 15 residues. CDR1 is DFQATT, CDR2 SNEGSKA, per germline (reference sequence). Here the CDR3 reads CSAVSARGRAYEQYF.

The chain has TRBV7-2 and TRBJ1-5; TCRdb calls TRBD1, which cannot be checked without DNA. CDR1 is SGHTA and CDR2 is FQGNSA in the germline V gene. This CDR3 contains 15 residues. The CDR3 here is CASSLATGTVSAQHF.

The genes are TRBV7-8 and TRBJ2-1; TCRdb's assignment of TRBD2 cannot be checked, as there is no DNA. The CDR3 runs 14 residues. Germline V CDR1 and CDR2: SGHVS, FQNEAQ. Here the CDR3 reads CASSLQRGGDEQFF.

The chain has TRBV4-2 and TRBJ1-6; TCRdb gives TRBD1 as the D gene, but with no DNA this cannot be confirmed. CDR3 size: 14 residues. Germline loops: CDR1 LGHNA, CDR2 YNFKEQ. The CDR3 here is CASSQAHRDSPLHF.

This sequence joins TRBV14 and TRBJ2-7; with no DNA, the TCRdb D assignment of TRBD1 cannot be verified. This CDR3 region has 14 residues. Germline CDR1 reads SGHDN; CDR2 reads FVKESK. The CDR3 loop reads CASRLTGGSYEQYF.

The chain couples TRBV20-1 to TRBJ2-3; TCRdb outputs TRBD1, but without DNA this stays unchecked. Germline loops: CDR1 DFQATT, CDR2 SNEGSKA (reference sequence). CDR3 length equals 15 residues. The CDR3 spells CSARDPRAGTDTQYF.

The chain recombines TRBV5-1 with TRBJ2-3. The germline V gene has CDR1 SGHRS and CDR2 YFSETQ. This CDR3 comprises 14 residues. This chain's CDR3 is CASSLSDATDTQYF. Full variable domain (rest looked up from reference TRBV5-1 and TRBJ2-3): KAGVTQTPRYLIKTRGQQVTLSCSPISGHRSVSWYQQTPGQGLQFLFEYFSETQRNKGNFPGRFSGRQFSNSRSEMNVSTLELGDSALYLCASSLSDATDTQYFGPGTRLTVL.

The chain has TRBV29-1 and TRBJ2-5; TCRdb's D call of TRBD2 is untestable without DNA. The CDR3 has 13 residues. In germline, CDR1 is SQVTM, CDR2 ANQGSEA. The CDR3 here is CSVEGLAEETQYF.

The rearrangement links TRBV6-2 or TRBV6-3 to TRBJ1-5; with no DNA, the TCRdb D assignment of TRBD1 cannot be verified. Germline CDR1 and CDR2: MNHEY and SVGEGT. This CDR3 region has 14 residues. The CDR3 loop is CASSRDSLNQPQHF.

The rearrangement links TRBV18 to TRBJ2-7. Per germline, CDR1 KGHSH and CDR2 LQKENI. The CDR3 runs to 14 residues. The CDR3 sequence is CASSRAFPSYEQYF.